Described below is a single TCR beta chain sequence and its context. The data were produced by immunoSEQ multiplex PCR, yet TCRdb's version contains in-frame clones alone and is incomplete. The sample includes 250,000 to 350,000 clones, approximately 92% of them seen just once. This record belongs to a study of blood T cell repertoires in COVID-19. In the study overall: PBMCs, B-cell-depleted T cells, or T cells were the source of the cDNA or gDNA that made up the material.

The study drew participants aged about 18 to 95 years from roughly 25 US areas. Among Cohort 3 donors, those recovered had two negative PCRs, clearance, or symptom resolution. The CDR3 has 15 residues. V shed 1 base, J shed 3 bases, and the junction held 2 bases outside the gene matches. Per the germline V gene, CDR1 is SEHNR and CDR2 is FQNEAQ (reference sequence). The clonotype was recovered from a woman under 30 who had recovered from COVID-19. The chain employs TRBV7-9 and TRBJ1-4; 7 nucleotides match TRBD1. The material sequenced was PBMCs or T cells enriched from blood (not recorded which). The CDR3 DNA follows: TGTGCCAGCAGCTTAGGGGACAGCTCTAATGAAAAACTGTTTTTT. Translating it yields CASSLGDSSNEKLFF.